The clone carrying this TCR beta chain occurred many times. The target antigen is unknown. The data were taken from a study of T-cell reconstitution after alpha-beta-depleted transplantation in children. CDR3 length: 12 amino acids. Trimming left V 1 base short and J 10 bases short, with 10 bases between. Germline V CDR1 and CDR2: LGHDT, YNNKEL (reference sequence). Points from the study as a whole: The origin of alpha-beta T cells about two months after transplant was reportedly several hundred expanded graft clones. It was surviving recipient T cells and thymic progenitors that gave some patients high TCRbeta diversity at day 60. At the one-year point after transplant, T-cell counts and TCRbeta diversity were found to come mostly from T cells that had been newly produced.

The library targeted TCRbeta and was prepared with unique molecular identifiers. MiXCR, run by TCRdb on the PCR reads, gives a single entry per CDR3 protein. This table holds 500,000 to 650,000 distinct CDR3 sequences, about an eighth found once. This chain joins TRBV3-1 and TRBJ1-2; D gene uncertain. This TCR derives from a female patient aged 2-15 years who had a stem cell transplant for aplastic anemia, so the T cells may come from the graft donor. This specimen was PBMCs, mostly from graft donor cells, taken 180 days after TCRalphabeta/CD19-depleted stem cell transplant. This CDR3 is CASSQGNFYYTF. CDR3 DNA sequence: TGTGCCAGCAGCCAAGGGAATTTCTACTACACCTTC.